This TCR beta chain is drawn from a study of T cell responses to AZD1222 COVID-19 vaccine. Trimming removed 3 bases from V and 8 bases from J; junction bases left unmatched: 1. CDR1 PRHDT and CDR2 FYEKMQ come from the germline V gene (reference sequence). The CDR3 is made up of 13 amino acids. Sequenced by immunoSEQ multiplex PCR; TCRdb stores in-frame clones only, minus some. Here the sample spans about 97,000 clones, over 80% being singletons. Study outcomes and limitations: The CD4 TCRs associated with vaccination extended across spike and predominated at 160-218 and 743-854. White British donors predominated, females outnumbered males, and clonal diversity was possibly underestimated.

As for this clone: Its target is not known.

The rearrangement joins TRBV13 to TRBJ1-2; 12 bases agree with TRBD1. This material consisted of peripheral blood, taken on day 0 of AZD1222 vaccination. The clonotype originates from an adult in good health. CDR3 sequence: CASSLGTGGGYTF. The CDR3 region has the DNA TGTGCCAGCAGCTTGGGGACAGGGGGCGGCTACACCTTC.